This TCR beta chain emerged from a study of control samples from healthy donors and cancer patients. Clones were sequenced by immunoSEQ multiplex PCR, and TCRdb holds only the in-frame ones, with some missing. The table shows around 15,000 clones, with 80% to 90% occurring only once. The sequence was obtained from a woman aged 70-85 years with colorectal cancer. Sequencing used PBMCs.

The CDR3 protein is CASSFGTSGAYNEQFF. CDR3 nucleotide sequence: TGTGCCAGCAGTTTTGGGACTAGCGGGGCCTACAATGAGCAGTTCTTC. The genes are TRBV6-5 and TRBJ2-1; 13 nucleotides match TRBD2. The V segment lost 4 bases and the J segment 2 bases; nucleotides outside the gene matches: 2. This CDR3 contains 16 residues. Germline V gene data show CDR1 as MNHEY and CDR2 as SVGAGI.